These 13 T cell receptor beta chains originate from one sample sequenced in a study of control samples from healthy donors and cancer patients. The assay was immunoSEQ multiplex PCR, and TCRdb's table has in-frame clones only and misses some. The table shows around 90,000 clones, with about 89% occurring only once. Sequencing input: blood. The receptors originated from a man between 25 and 39 years old in good health.

The chain's CDR3 is CASSKDSGLSGRIQYF. For the CDR3, the DNA is TGTGCCAGCTCCAAGGACAGTGGGCTTTCCGGAAGGATTCAGTACTTC. The chain uses TRBV18 and TRBJ2-4; TRBD1 is a possible D gene (6 bases). CDR1 is KGHSH, CDR2 LQKENI, per germline. The ends were cut back, 6 bases at V and 10 bases at J, with 25 bases in the middle. The CDR3 has 16 residues.

V usage is TRBV11-2 and J usage is TRBJ1-6, with 8 bases fitting TRBD1. The germline gives CDR1 SGHAT, CDR2 FQNNGV. The junction had 0 bases not matched to a gene; V was cut back by 5 bases and J by 6 bases. This CDR3 region has 13 residues. CDR3 amino acids: CASSDRGNSPLHF. CDR3 coding DNA: TGTGCCAGCAGCGACAGGGGTAATTCACCCCTCCACTTT.

This clone has just one count. This rearrangement joins TRBV2 to TRBJ1-1, with TRBD1 as a possible D gene (5 bases). The germline V and J ends were trimmed by 0 bases and 4 bases, with 15 bases remaining between them. The CDR3 consists of 16 residues. Germline lookup yields CDR1 SNHLY and CDR2 FYNNEI. This CDR3 is CASSEAGAAWRTEAFF. CDR3 DNA sequence: TGTGCCAGCAGTGAAGCTGGGGCGGCGTGGCGCACTGAAGCTTTCTTT.

With respect to this clone: An end of the junction does not agree with germline; a read error may underlie this. The V call is TRBV7-9, the J call TRBJ2-3, with D perhaps TRBD2 (7 bases). The CDR3 is 13 amino acids. Germline CDR1 SEHNR, CDR2 FQNEAQ (reference sequence). CDR3 residues: CASTTGGTDTQYF. The DNA of the CDR3 is TGTGCCAGCACCACGGGGGGCACCGATACGCAGTATTTT.

This sequence joins TRBV3-1 (or the pseudogene TRBV3-2) and TRBJ1-4; D remains ambiguous. Germline CDR1 and CDR2: LGHDT and YNNKEL (reference sequence). The CDR3 is 12 residues long. V was cut by 0 bases and J by 5 bases, with 1 base left in between. Written as DNA, the CDR3 is TGTGCCAGCAGCCAAGAAAATGAAAAACTGTTTTTT. Amino acid sequence: CASSQENEKLFF.

CDR3 in DNA: TGTGCCAGCAGCGTAGCGGGGGGGCGCGAGCAGTACGTC. Residues: CASSVAGGREQYV. The gene calls are TRBV7-2 and TRBJ2-7; 11 bases match TRBD2. CDR1 and CDR2 (germline): SGHTA, FQGNSA. The length of the CDR3 is 13 residues.

This chain links TRBV11-3 with TRBJ2-3; 8 nucleotides match TRBD1. V shed 2 bases and J 2 bases; nucleotides not matched to a gene: 9. This CDR3 contains 17 residues. Germline CDR1 is SGHNT and CDR2 is YENEEA. The DNA of the CDR3 is TGTGCCAGCAGCTTAAGTCATGGACAGGGCTCCACAGATACGCAGTATTTT. Encoded protein: CASSLSHGQGSTDTQYF.

The chain joins TRBV27 to TRBJ1-1, with D hard to call. Germline V gene data show CDR1 as MNHEY and CDR2 as SMNVEV (reference sequence). V was clipped by 8 bases and J by 2 bases, with 15 bases between them. The CDR3 length is 14 residues. As DNA, the CDR3 is TGTGCCAGCGGGGTAAGGGCTCGCAACACTGAAGCTTTCTTT. Translation: CASGVRARNTEAFF.

The genes are TRBV3-1 (or the pseudogene TRBV3-2) and TRBJ2-3; maybe TRBD2 (6 bases). Per germline, CDR1 LGHDT and CDR2 YNNKEL (reference sequence). The V gene lost 0 bases and the J gene lost 0 bases, with 13 bases spanning the gap. The CDR3 has 17 residues. CDR3 bases: TGTGCCAGCAGCCAAGATTGGGAGGACGCTAGCACAGATACGCAGTATTTT. Translated: CASSQDWEDASTDTQYF.

CDR3 coding DNA: TGTGCCAGTAGTATAGATGCTTCCTACACCGGGGAGCTGTTTTTT. Translating it yields CASSIDASYTGELFF. V gene TRBV19 combines with J gene TRBJ2-2; D uncertain. Germline V lookup: CDR1 LNHDA, CDR2 SQIVND (reference sequence). This CDR3 is built from 15 residues. Trimming left V 0 bases short and J 3 bases short, with 8 bases between.

The chain combines TRBV15 with TRBJ1-1; D is undetermined. The V gene's germline CDR1 is LNHNV and CDR2 YYDKDF (reference sequence). CDR3 length equals 13 residues. The V gene lost 3 bases and the J gene lost 4 bases, with 9 bases spanning the gap. CDR3 in DNA: TGTGCCACCAGCAGCCAGCGGGGCACTGAAGCTTTCTTT. This translates into CATSSQRGTEAFF.

This clone was seen just once. The rearrangement uses TRBV7-2 and TRBJ2-7; tentative D call: TRBD1 (5 bases). Trimming took off 3 bases at V and 0 bases at J, with 15 bases between the two ends. The germline V gene has CDR1 SGHTA and CDR2 FQGNSA. The CDR3 spans 16 residues. For the CDR3, the DNA is TGTGCCAGCAGCTTCTCAGGGCGGCTACGCTCCTACGAGCAGTACTTC. Encoded protein: CASSFSGRLRSYEQYF. Drawing the rest from reference TRBV7-2 and TRBJ2-7, the complete variable domain is GAGVSQSPSNKVTEKGKDVELRCDPISGHTALYWYRQSLGQGLEFLIYFQGNSAPDKSGLPSDRFSAERTGGSVSTLTIQRTQQEDSAVYLCASSFSGRLRSYEQYFGPGTRLTVT.

V and J are TRBV27 and TRBJ2-3; 10 nucleotides align to TRBD1. The CDR3 is 16 amino acids. From germline, CDR1 is MNHEY and CDR2 SMNVEV (reference sequence). After removal of 6 bases from V and 5 bases from J, the junction contained 11 bases not matched to a gene. CDR3 DNA sequence: TGTGCCAGCAGCCTCGGGACAGGGGAAGAAGGAGATACGCAGTATTTT. It encodes CASSLGTGEEGDTQYF.